The 24 T cell receptor beta chains given below trace back to one sample, sequenced in a study of monozygotic twins with inflammatory bowel disease. For each CDR3 protein, TCRdb gives one entry from its re-call of the 5' RACE reads, without DNA. The sample has approximately 390,000 distinct CDR3 sequences; the top ten hold around 2.4%. Material for sequencing was blood. These TCRs come from a human donor with ulcerative colitis or Crohn's disease, or a healthy co-twin of an affected twin (not recorded which).

V and J are TRBV7-2 and TRBJ2-1. Germline CDR1 reads SGHTA; CDR2 reads FQGNSA. The CDR3 is 15 amino acids. CDR3 sequence reads: CASSLVERYTNEQFF.

The chain joins TRBV5-1 to TRBJ1-6. The CDR3 has 13 amino acids. Germline assignment: CDR1 SGHRS and CDR2 YFSETQ. The CDR3 sequence is CASSLASNSPLHF. Full variable domain (rest looked up from reference TRBV5-1 and TRBJ1-6): KAGVTQTPRYLIKTRGQQVTLSCSPISGHRSVSWYQQTPGQGLQFLFEYFSETQRNKGNFPGRFSGRQFSNSRSEMNVSTLELGDSALYLCASSLASNSPLHFGNGTRLTVT.

V usage is TRBV2 and J usage is TRBJ2-1. This CDR3 comprises 11 residues. Germline CDR1 and CDR2: SNHLY and FYNNEI. CDR3 in amino acids: CASSPYREQFF.

This chain links TRBV30 with TRBJ1-3; TCRdb designates TRBD1, a call that cannot be tested without DNA. The CDR3 totals 15 residues. The germline V gene has CDR1 GTSNPN and CDR2 SVGIG (reference sequence). The CDR3 is CAWRPLRGSGNTIYF.

The chain carries TRBV18 and TRBJ2-5; absent DNA, TCRdb's TRBD1 call cannot be checked. Germline loops: CDR1 KGHSH, CDR2 LQKENI. The CDR3 extends over 15 amino acids. CDR3: CASSPPIWGKETQYF.

This chain uses TRBV27 with TRBJ2-1; TCRdb calls TRBD2, which cannot be checked without DNA. Germline V CDR1 and CDR2: MNHEY, SMNVEV (reference sequence). There are 18 residues in the CDR3. The CDR3 protein is CASSLSPNLAGADDEQFF.

The chain links TRBV9 to TRBJ2-2; checking the TCRdb D call of TRBD1 is not possible without DNA. Germline V lookup: CDR1 SGDLS, CDR2 YYNGEE. The CDR3 runs to 15 residues. The CDR3 here is CASSPRQGGTGGLFF.

The V gene is TRBV5-1, the J gene TRBJ1-2; TCRdb proposes TRBD1, but this gene call is untestable without DNA. Germline CDR1 is SGHRS and CDR2 is YFSETQ. The length of the CDR3 is 18 residues. The CDR3 reads CASSLAKLSRPRDRGYTF.

This chain joins TRBV5-1 and TRBJ2-5; TCRdb indicates TRBD2, and absent DNA this call remains unverified. Germline CDR1 SGHRS, CDR2 YFSETQ. The CDR3 sequence is 15 residues long. This CDR3 is CASSFGLAGRETQYF. Full variable domain (rest looked up from reference TRBV5-1 and TRBJ2-5): KAGVTQTPRYLIKTRGQQVTLSCSPISGHRSVSWYQQTPGQGLQFLFEYFSETQRNKGNFPGRFSGRQFSNSRSEMNVSTLELGDSALYLCASSFGLAGRETQYFGPGTRLLVL.

The chain recombines TRBV6-2 or TRBV6-3 with TRBJ2-5; the D call of TRBD1 rests on TCRdb alone, since no DNA is present to check it. The germline V gene encodes CDR1 MNHEY and CDR2 SVGEGT. The CDR3 contains 18 residues. The CDR3 sequence is CASSYPRLGGDPKETQYF.

The chain is built from TRBV7-2 and TRBJ2-5; TCRdb proposes TRBD2, but this gene call is untestable without DNA. The CDR3 contains 13 residues. Looked up from germline, CDR1 is SGHTA and CDR2 is FQGNSA. Here the CDR3 reads CASSQGLAETQYF.

The chain combines TRBV19 with TRBJ1-6. The CDR3 loop spans 14 amino acids. Germline loops: CDR1 LNHDA, CDR2 SQIVND (reference sequence). The CDR3 protein is CASSTRASESPLHF.

The CDR3 is CASSETSLRFTETQYF. V and J are TRBV5-6 and TRBJ2-5; TCRdb calls TRBD2, which cannot be checked without DNA. CDR3 length: 16 amino acids. Germline values: CDR1 SGHDT, CDR2 YYEEEE.

The V and J genes are TRBV28 and TRBJ2-3; TCRdb outputs TRBD2, but without DNA this stays unchecked. Germline loops: CDR1 MDHEN, CDR2 SYDVKM. The CDR3 is made up of 16 amino acids. This CDR3 is CASSLPGLAATDTQYF.

The V call is TRBV12-3 or TRBV12-4, the J call TRBJ1-1; TCRdb calls TRBD1, which cannot be checked without DNA. The CDR3 runs to 14 residues. The chain's CDR3 is CASILQGKNTEAFF.

The V and J genes are TRBV25-1 and TRBJ1-1; TCRdb picks TRBD1, but there is no DNA to check that call. Germline CDR1 reads MGHDK; CDR2 reads SYGVNS. The CDR3 contains 15 residues. CDR3 protein: CASSAHRGRNTEAFF.

This sequence joins TRBV29-1 and TRBJ2-3; TCRdb gives TRBD2 as the D gene, but with no DNA this cannot be confirmed. CDR1 and CDR2 from the germline V gene are SQVTM and ANQGSEA. CDR3 length: 15 amino acids. CDR3 residues: CSVEAASVWADTQYF.

The V call is TRBV11-2, the J call TRBJ2-4; TCRdb proposes TRBD1, but this gene call is untestable without DNA. Germline CDR1 and CDR2: SGHAT and FQNNGV. The CDR3 length is 19 residues. The CDR3 loop reads CASSLRWTGTRDAKNIQYF.

This chain uses TRBV27 with TRBJ2-3. Germline CDR1 MNHEY, CDR2 SMNVEV (reference sequence). The CDR3 extends over 16 amino acids. The CDR3 is CASSSPSRSSTDTQYF.

This chain joins TRBV11-2 and TRBJ2-7. This CDR3 has 12 residues. Germline V CDR1 and CDR2: SGHAT, FQNNGV. CDR3 protein: CASSYNDYEQYF.

J is TRBJ1-2 and V is TRBV5-1; TCRdb lists TRBD1, though no DNA is available to test this call. The CDR3 is 15 amino acids. Per germline, CDR1 SGHRS and CDR2 YFSETQ. CDR3 sequence: CASSTGTGGDYGYTF.

The chain links TRBV20-1 to TRBJ2-2; the D call of TRBD1 rests on TCRdb alone, since no DNA is present to check it. The CDR3 has 14 amino acids. Germline CDR1 and CDR2: DFQATT and SNEGSKA (reference sequence). The CDR3 sequence is CSAEGQRDTGELFF.

The J gene is TRBJ2-5, the V gene TRBV28; with no DNA, the TCRdb D assignment of TRBD1 cannot be verified. The CDR3 has 16 amino acids. CDR1 is MDHEN and CDR2 is SYDVKM in the germline V gene. CDR3 sequence reads: CASSSTQGGREETQYF.

V gene TRBV5-4 combines with J gene TRBJ1-1; the D call from TCRdb, TRBD1, cannot be confirmed without DNA. The CDR3 contains 14 residues. Germline CDR1 is SGHNT and CDR2 is YYREEE (reference sequence). The CDR3 sequence: CASSQPQGDTEAFF. Together with reference TRBV5-4 and TRBJ1-1, the CDR3 gives the full variable domain: ETGVTQSPTHLIKTRGQQVTLRCSSQSGHNTVSWYQQALGQGPQFIFQYYREEENGRGNFPPRFSGLQFPNYSSELNVNALELDDSALYLCASSQPQGDTEAFFGQGTRLTVV.